The 7 T cell receptor beta chains below all came from one sample that was sequenced in a study of T-cell memory formation after mild COVID-19. MiXCR, run by TCRdb on the 5' RACE reads, gives a single entry per CDR3 protein. Among approximately 250,000 distinct CDR3 sequences listed, over 15% were seen once. Material: PBMCs or a T cell subset sorted from them (not recorded which). Receptor source: a man aged 18 to 35 who had mild COVID-19 (a few samples of this study predate the infection). Cell type and time point are not known.

This clonotype appeared a few times. The genes are TRBV28 and TRBJ2-2; D is undetermined. Germline loops: CDR1 MDHEN, CDR2 SYDVKM. The V end lost 1 base, the J end lost 5 bases, and 8 bases lay between the germline ends. The CDR3 sequence is 14 residues long. The CDR3 coding sequence is TGTGCCAGCAGTTTATTCAGTCGGACCGGGGAGCTGTTTTTT. This gives the protein CASSLFSRTGELFF.

The chain uses TRBV7-9 and TRBJ2-3; D remains unclear. CDR1 and CDR2 (germline): SEHNR, FQNEAQ (reference sequence). V lost 5 bases and J lost 4, with 16 bases in between. The CDR3 spans 15 residues. CDR3 sequence (DNA): TGTGCCAGCAGCGTGACATACGGAGCCTCAGATACGCAGTATTTT. Residues: CASSVTYGASDTQYF.

The chain recombines TRBV12-3 or TRBV12-4 with TRBJ2-3, with D possibly TRBD2 on 5 matching bases. The V gene lost 3 bases and the J gene lost 3 bases, with 13 bases spanning the gap. The CDR3 loop spans 15 amino acids. The CDR3 protein is CASSLVGSGTDTQYF. In DNA form, the CDR3 reads TGTGCCAGCAGTTTGGTTGGGAGTGGGACAGATACGCAGTATTTT.

This clonotype was counted a few times. This chain links TRBV6-6 with TRBJ2-7; D tentatively fits TRBD1 or TRBD2 (5 bases each). This CDR3 has 15 residues. Germline CDR1 reads MNHNY; CDR2 reads SVGAGI (reference sequence). V lost 0 bases and J lost 2, with 11 bases in between. CDR3 bases: TGTGCCAGCAGTTACTCTAGTCAGGGACCCTACGAGCAGTACTTC. Translation gives CASSYSSQGPYEQYF.

This clonotype has only a few counts. The genes are TRBV12-3 or TRBV12-4 and TRBJ2-3; D tentatively reads TRBD1 or TRBD2 (5 bases each). V was pared by 8 bases and J by 4 bases, with 13 bases between. CDR3 size: 13 residues. CDR3 sequence (DNA): TGTGCCAGCTCCGGGGCCGGCGCAGATACGCAGTATTTT. Amino acids: CASSGAGADTQYF.

The chain is built from TRBV12-3 or TRBV12-4 and TRBJ2-7, with D unclear. The CDR3 runs 12 residues. Trimming took off 3 bases at V and 4 bases at J, with 7 bases between the two ends. The CDR3 DNA reads as TGTGCCAGCAGTTTCCGCGGATACGAGCAGTACTTC. It translates to CASSFRGYEQYF.

Only a few counts were recorded for this clonotype. The rearrangement joins TRBV6-5 to TRBJ2-2; D tentatively reads TRBD1 or TRBD2 (5 bases each). V lost 6 bases, J lost 6 bases, and 11 bases lay in between. Germline CDR1 reads MNHEY; CDR2 reads SVGAGI. The CDR3 totals 13 residues. The CDR3 nucleotides are TGTGCCAGCAGCCCCGGGGCCGCCGGGGAGCTGTTTTTT. Translation: CASSPGAAGELFF.